What follows is one TCR beta chain and its context. Clones were read by immunoSEQ multiplex PCR, and TCRdb kept only the in-frame ones, dropping some. The repertoire holds 200,000 or so clones, with around four fifths as singletons. This sample stems from a study of cytomegalovirus exposure and HLA in healthy donors. CDR1 is MNHEY, CDR2 SMNVEV, per germline (reference sequence). After removal of 8 bases from V and 2 bases from J, the junction contained 4 bases not matched to a gene. There are 13 residues in the CDR3. The specimen was PBMCs. This sequence joins TRBV27 and TRBJ2-7; 9 bases are shared with TRBD1. The sequence was collected from a man aged 18 to 30 in good health and CMV-seropositive. The CDR3 region has the DNA TGTGCCAGCCGGGGGACAGGGACCTACGAGCAGTACTTC. Its protein is CASRGTGTYEQYF.